The T cell receptor beta chain described here comes from a study of cytomegalovirus exposure and HLA in healthy donors. Study-level information: HLA-typed donors were the source of around 85 million unique TCRs held in an early data release.

Broader study findings: With DRB1 most and HLA-C fewest, TCR association rates differed between HLA loci in a later analysis. Some V segments could not be told apart, so they were left out, TRBV6-2 and TRBV6-3 among them. A missense DCLRE1C variant was associated with V- and J-gene trimming of TCR beta chains in a later analysis, and an independent cohort replicated the association.

The CDR3 consists of 12 residues. V lost 7 bases to trimming and J lost 6 bases; unmatched junction nucleotides: 4. Germline loops: CDR1 SGHRS, CDR2 YFSETQ. Use of 60 Vbeta and 13 Jbeta primers characterized the PCR. The protocol was immunoSEQ multiplex PCR, while the TCRdb copy is restricted to in-frame clones and leaves out a portion. The table records around 130,000 clones, over 75% of them present only once. For this clone: The antigen remains unidentified.

This sequence was found in a boy younger than 18 in good health and CMV-seronegative. Sequenced material: PBMCs. The chain has TRBV5-1 and TRBJ1-2, with TRBD1 matching over 9 bases. CDR3 in DNA: TGCGCCAGCTCACGGACAGGGGATGGCTACACCTTC. This codes for CASSRTGDGYTF.